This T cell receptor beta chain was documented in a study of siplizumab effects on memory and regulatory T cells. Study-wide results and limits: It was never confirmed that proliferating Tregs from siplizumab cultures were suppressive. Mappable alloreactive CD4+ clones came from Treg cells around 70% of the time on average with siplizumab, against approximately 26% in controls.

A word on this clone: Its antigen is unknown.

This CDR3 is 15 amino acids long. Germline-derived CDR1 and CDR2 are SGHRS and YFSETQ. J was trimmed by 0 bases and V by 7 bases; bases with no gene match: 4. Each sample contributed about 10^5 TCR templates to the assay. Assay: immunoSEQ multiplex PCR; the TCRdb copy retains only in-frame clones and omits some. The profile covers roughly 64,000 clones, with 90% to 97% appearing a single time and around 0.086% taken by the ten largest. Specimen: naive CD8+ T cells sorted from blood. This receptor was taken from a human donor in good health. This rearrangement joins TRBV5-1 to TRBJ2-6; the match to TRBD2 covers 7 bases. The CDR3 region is CASWGGTSGANVLTF. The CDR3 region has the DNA TGCGCCAGCTGGGGAGGGACCTCTGGGGCCAACGTCCTGACTTTC. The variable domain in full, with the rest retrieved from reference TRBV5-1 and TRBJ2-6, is KAGVTQTPRYLIKTRGQQVTLSCSPISGHRSVSWYQQTPGQGLQFLFEYFSETQRNKGNFPGRFSGRQFSNSRSEMNVSTLELGDSALYLCASWGGTSGANVLTFGAGSRLTVL.